Presented here are 18 T cell receptor beta chains from one specimen sequenced in a study of spatial heterogeneity in lung cancer. Overall study findings and caveats: In tumors, expanded intratumoral alpha and beta TCR counts tracked mutation counts.

Each CDR3 protein gets one entry after TCRdb re-called the 5' RACE reads with MiXCR. The sample holds roughly 13,000 distinct CDR3 sequences; about 4% are singletons and the top ten take under 10%. Their specific antigens are unknown. Sample time point: sample taken at primary tumor resection. The material sequenced was lung tumor tissue, taken at surgery. The receptors shown here come from a male donor with early-stage non-small cell lung cancer.

This clonotype was seen repeatedly, ten times or more. V is TRBV12-3 or TRBV12-4 and J is TRBJ2-2, with TRBD1 identical over 10 bases. The CDR3 sequence is 15 residues long. Trimming removed 5 bases from V and 6 bases from J; junction bases left unmatched: 6. DNA of the CDR3: TGTGCCAGCAGTCTGCGGACAGGGGGAGCCGGGGAGCTGTTTTTT. Amino acid sequence: CASSLRTGGAGELFF.

This clonotype has ten or more counts. The V and J genes are TRBV9 and TRBJ2-2, with TRBD2 as a possible D gene (7 bases). The CDR3 length is 16 residues. V lost 4 bases and J 7 bases, leaving 20 bases between the germline ends. The germline CDR1 and CDR2 sequences are SGDLS and YYNGEE. This CDR3 reads CASSREGGAAGGELFF. For the CDR3, the DNA is TGTGCCAGCAGCAGGGAAGGGGGGGCCGCTGGCGGGGAGCTGTTTTTT.

This clonotype was observed many times. The chain couples TRBV5-1 to TRBJ1-1; 8 bases map to TRBD1. Trimming took 1 base from V and 4 from J; bases not matched to a gene: 3. Germline assignment: CDR1 SGHRS and CDR2 YFSETQ. The CDR3 is 14 amino acids. CDR3 region: CASSLRQGITEAFF. Written as DNA, the CDR3 is TGCGCCAGCAGCTTGCGACAGGGGATCACTGAAGCTTTCTTT.

This clonotype showed up just a few times. The germline gene is not matched at one end of the junction; a read error may be the cause. The chain has TRBV9 and TRBJ1-2; D is undetermined. From germline, CDR1 is SGDLS and CDR2 YYNGEE. CDR3 length equals 12 residues. CDR3 in amino acids: CASSKADYGDTF. CDR3 bases: TGTGCCAGCAGCAAAGCCGACTATGGCGACACCTTC.

This clonotype appeared many times. This rearrangement joins TRBV20-1 to TRBJ2-3; TRBD1 is a possible D gene (5 bases). The CDR3 covers 14 residues. V dropped 3 bases and J dropped 3 bases, with 13 bases sitting between them. CDR1 DFQATT and CDR2 SNEGSKA come from the germline V gene (reference sequence). CDR3 DNA: TGCAGTGCTAGTGATAGGGGAAATACAGATACGCAGTATTTT. Its protein product is CSASDRGNTDTQYF.

This clonotype was seen at least ten times. The gene calls are TRBV7-3 and TRBJ2-1; tentatively, D is TRBD2 (6 bases). Per the germline V gene, CDR1 is SGHTA and CDR2 is FQGTGA. The CDR3 extends over 12 amino acids. Trimming pared 3 bases from V and 7 bases from J, leaving 7 bases between. For the CDR3, the DNA is TGTGCCAGCAGCTTTAGCGGTAATGAGCAGTTCTTC. Residues: CASSFSGNEQFF.

This clonotype was detected ten times or more. V usage is TRBV20-1 and J usage is TRBJ1-6, with 9 bases aligning to TRBD1. The V gene end was trimmed by 5 bases and the J gene end by 10 bases; junction bases not matched to a gene: 9. This CDR3 has 14 amino acids. Looked up from germline, CDR1 is DFQATT and CDR2 is SNEGSKA (reference sequence). Here the CDR3 reads CSALGQGAQSPLHF. The CDR3 DNA is TGCAGTGCTTTGGGACAGGGAGCCCAATCACCCCTCCACTTT.

This clonotype was picked up many times. The chain employs TRBV19 and TRBJ2-4, with D unresolved. The CDR3 totals 14 residues. V gave up 3 bases and J gave up 7 bases, with 13 bases separating them. The germline V gene has CDR1 LNHDA and CDR2 SQIVND (reference sequence). The CDR3, as DNA: TGTGCCAGTAGTATGCGGTCTTTGGAGAACATTCAGTACTTC. Translating it yields CASSMRSLENIQYF.

By sample share, this clonotype is medium-sized (0.01 to 0.1%). V gene TRBV6-5 combines with J gene TRBJ1-2; maybe TRBD1 (5 bases). The CDR3 consists of 14 residues. Germline V gene lookup returns CDR1 MNHEY and CDR2 SVGAGI. V dropped 0 bases and J dropped 8 bases, with 13 bases sitting between them. DNA for the CDR3: TGTGCCAGCAGTTACTCCTCAGGGCGTATGGGCTACACCTTC. Its translation: CASSYSSGRMGYTF.

This clonotype was seen at least ten times. The chain carries TRBV3-1 and TRBJ1-2; TRBD1 might be the D (6 bases). The germline CDR1 and CDR2 sequences are LGHDT and YNNKEL (reference sequence). The CDR3 is 17 amino acids. V was pared by 1 base and J by 4 bases, with 19 bases between. The CDR3 loop is CASSQVFGRGNGYGYTF. CDR3 DNA: TGTGCCAGCAGCCAAGTCTTCGGCAGGGGAAATGGCTATGGCTACACCTTC.

This clonotype was recorded many times. A single base separates this from a much larger clone, so it may be a read error. This chain connects TRBV6-2 or TRBV6-3 to TRBJ2-1; D is perhaps TRBD1 (7 bases). This CDR3 region has 13 residues. The ends were cut back, 5 bases at V and 5 bases at J, with 10 bases in the middle. CDR1 and CDR2 (germline): MNHEY, SVGEGT. The CDR3 nucleotides read TGTGCCAGCAGTCTCAGGGGGGACAATGAGCAGTTCTTC. It codes for CASSLRGDNEQFF.

This clonotype was recorded many times. The rearrangement uses TRBV13 and TRBJ2-2; 9 nucleotides align to TRBD2. This CDR3 has 18 residues. V shed 0 bases and J 1 base; nucleotides not matched to a gene: 6. Per germline, CDR1 PRHDT and CDR2 FYEKMQ (reference sequence). The CDR3 coding sequence is TGTGCCAGCAGCTTAGGGCTAGCGGGACGCCAGAACACCGGGGAGCTGTTTTTT. This sequence encodes CASSLGLAGRQNTGELFF.

By its share, this clonotype is medium-sized. The rearrangement joins TRBV29-1 to TRBJ1-4; 9 bases are a match to TRBD1. The J segment lost 0 bases and the V segment lost 4 bases, leaving 6 bases of the junction unmatched. Germline CDR1 reads SQVTM; CDR2 reads ANQGSEA. The CDR3 runs 16 residues. In DNA, the CDR3 is TGCAGCGTTGCAGGGGGACAGGGAGCAACTAATGAAAAACTGTTTTTT. This encodes CSVAGGQGATNEKLFF.

This clonotype was detected ten times or more. The chain uses TRBV20-1 and TRBJ1-6; the D is unclear. Germline V gene lookup returns CDR1 DFQATT and CDR2 SNEGSKA (reference sequence). This CDR3 has 15 amino acids. Trimming left V 0 bases short and J 10 bases short, with 16 bases between. In nucleotides, the CDR3 is TGCAGTGCTAGAGATCCCGGGAGGAGTAGATCACCCCTCCACTTT. Translated, it gives CSARDPGRSRSPLHF.

This clonotype came up many times. This chain uses TRBV4-3 with TRBJ2-3; 11 nucleotides match TRBD2. This CDR3 contains 16 residues. Germline trimming cut 4 bases from V and 1 base from J; bases unmatched to any gene: 4. Germline assignment: CDR1 LGHNA and CDR2 YSLEER. The CDR3 bases are TGCGCCAGCAGCCGACTGACTAGCGGGGGCACAGATACGCAGTATTTT. Translated, it gives CASSRLTSGGTDTQYF.

This clonotype was counted a few times. In DNA, the CDR3 is TGTGCCAGTAGCACGACAGTATCGGGGACCCAGTACTTC. This translates into CASSTTVSGTQYF. The rearrangement links TRBV19 to TRBJ2-5; D possibly corresponds to TRBD1 (5 bases). Trimming cost V 6 bases and J 7 bases, with 15 bases left between them. Germline assignment: CDR1 LNHDA and CDR2 SQIVND (reference sequence). The CDR3 has 13 residues.

This clonotype was counted ten times or more. V gene TRBV6-1 combines with J gene TRBJ1-1; TRBD1 agrees at 7 bases. CDR1 MNHNS and CDR2 SASEGT come from the germline V gene. J lost 5 bases, V lost 8 bases, and 14 bases had no gene match. The CDR3 totals 15 residues. CDR3 nucleotide sequence: TGTGCCAGCTTAGACAGGGCAGTGGTGGAGACTGAAGCTTTCTTT. Translated: CASLDRAVVETEAFF.

On this clonotype itself: This may arise from a read error, as a much more abundant clone is one base away. The final CDR3 position lacks the conserved phenylalanine or tryptophan, pointing to a likely read error. The V gene is TRBV27, the J gene TRBJ1-6; no firm D call. CDR1 and CDR2 from the germline V gene are MNHEY and SMNVEV (reference sequence). Trimming left V 6 bases short and J 8 bases short, with 8 bases between. The CDR3 loop spans 12 amino acids. In DNA, the CDR3 is TGTGCCAGCAGCAATCTCTATTCACCCCTCCACTTG. It yields the protein CASSNLYSPLHL.